The 13 T cell receptor beta chains listed next were all sequenced from one sample in a study of cytomegalovirus exposure and HLA in healthy donors. With 60 Vbeta and 13 Jbeta primers, the PCR was carried out. The protocol was immunoSEQ multiplex PCR, while the TCRdb copy is restricted to in-frame clones and leaves out a portion. The data show about 260,000 clones, about 83% seen once. Sequencing was done on a sample of PBMCs. The receptors here all came from a woman aged 40 to 49 in good health and CMV-seropositive.

The chain employs TRBV5-1 and TRBJ2-7; TRBD2 matches at 8 bases. Germline-derived CDR1 and CDR2 are SGHRS and YFSETQ. This CDR3 is 15 amino acids long. V dropped 4 bases and J dropped 9; count of bases not matched to a gene: 15. The CDR3 spells CASSREESGSSGQYF. The CDR3 bases are TGCGCCAGCAGCAGGGAGGAGAGCGGGAGCTCAGGGCAGTACTTC.

The chain links TRBV5-1 to TRBJ2-7, with a tentative D call TRBD1 (6 bases). There are 13 residues in the CDR3. The V gene lost 1 base and the J gene lost 5 bases, with 10 bases spanning the gap. Germline V CDR1 and CDR2: SGHRS, YFSETQ. CDR3 residues: CASSLTGSHEQYF. CDR3 DNA: TGCGCCAGCAGCTTGACAGGGTCCCACGAGCAGTACTTC.

This clone was recorded only once. Compared with germline, one end of the junction differs, possibly owing to a read error. The V call is TRBV7-7, the J call TRBJ2-3; 14 bases match TRBD2. The germline CDR1 and CDR2 sequences are SSHAT and FNYEAQ (reference sequence). CDR3 length: 17 residues. As DNA, the CDR3 is TGTGCTAGCAGCGCGACTAGCGGGAGGGCCACGACAGATACGCAGTATTTT. Translated: CASSATSGRATTDTQYF. Based on the CDR3 plus reference TRBV7-7 and TRBJ2-3, the full variable domain is GAGVSQSPRYKVTKRGQDVTLRCDPISSHATLYWYQQALGQGPEFLTYFNYEAQPDKSGLPSDRFSAERPEGSISTLTIQRTEQRDSAMYRCASSATSGRATTDTQYFGPGTRLTVL.

This chain uses TRBV5-1 with TRBJ1-3; no firm D call. Germline-derived CDR1 and CDR2 are SGHRS and YFSETQ. The V end was cut by 0 bases, the J end by 0 bases, with 7 bases between. The CDR3 consists of 15 residues. Written as DNA, the CDR3 is TGCGCCAGCAGCTTGGGACAAGCCTCTGGAAACACCATATATTTT. Translating it yields CASSLGQASGNTIYF.

The chain combines TRBV19 with TRBJ2-1; possibly TRBD2 for D (6 bases). Trimming took 10 bases from V and 2 from J, leaving 15 bases between them. This CDR3 is built from 14 residues. CDR1 and CDR2 (germline): LNHDA, SQIVND (reference sequence). In DNA form, the CDR3 reads TGTGCCACCTGGAGGGGAGTCCCCTACAATGAGCAGTTCTTC. Its translation: CATWRGVPYNEQFF. The full variable domain, its missing parts supplied by reference TRBV19 and TRBJ2-1, is DGGITQSPKYLFRKEGQNVTLSCEQNLNHDAMYWYRQDPGQGLRLIYYSQIVNDFQKGDIAEGYSVSREKKESFPLTVTSAQKNPTAFYLCATWRGVPYNEQFFGPGTRLTVL.

The chain joins TRBV5-1 to TRBJ2-1, with 8 bases that match TRBD2. The ends lost 0 bases at V and 12 bases at J; junction bases unmatched: 5. This CDR3 has 13 residues. Germline-derived CDR1 and CDR2 are SGHRS and YFSETQ. The CDR3 here is CASSLERGQGQFF. The CDR3 bases are TGCGCCAGCAGCTTGGAGCGGGGGCAGGGGCAGTTCTTC.

The chain is built from TRBV7-6 and TRBJ1-2, with 10 positions matching TRBD1. Germline CDR1 is SGHVS and CDR2 is FNYEAQ. V was clipped by 5 bases and J by 6 bases; unmatched bases: 3. The CDR3 consists of 13 residues. The CDR3 protein is CASSRTGGDGYTF. The DNA for the CDR3 is TGTGCCAGCAGCCGGACAGGGGGAGATGGCTACACCTTC. Filled out from reference TRBV7-6 and TRBJ1-2, the complete variable domain reads GAGVSQSPRYKVTKRGQDVALRCDPISGHVSLYWYRQALGQGPEFLTYFNYEAQQDKSGLPNDRFSAERPEGSISTLTIQRTEQRDSAMYRCASSRTGGDGYTFGSGTRLTVV.

V and J are TRBV27 and TRBJ2-1; 9 bases align to TRBD2. Looked up from germline, CDR1 is MNHEY and CDR2 is SMNVEV (reference sequence). V shed 5 bases and J 9 bases; nucleotides not matched to a gene: 8. The CDR3 contains 14 residues. CDR3: CASSRSGRISEQFF. The CDR3 DNA is TGTGCCAGCAGTCGAAGCGGGAGGATAAGTGAGCAGTTCTTC.

This clone was observed once. A junction boundary mismatches the germline segment, possibly from a read error. The genes are TRBV30 and TRBJ2-7, with D possibly being TRBD2 (6 bases). The CDR3 totals 12 residues. CDR1 GTSNPN and CDR2 SVGIG come from the germline V gene (reference sequence). CDR3 amino acids: CACSVTGTEQYF. CDR3 sequence (DNA): TGTGCCTGTAGTGTTACCGGGACTGAGCAGTACTTC.

Only one count was recorded for this clone. The rearrangement uses TRBV7-2 and TRBJ2-3; TRBD1 aligns across 7 bases. The CDR3 is made up of 17 amino acids. The ends lost 4 bases at V and 2 bases at J; junction bases unmatched: 12. CDR1 SGHTA and CDR2 FQGNSA come from the germline V gene. The CDR3 region has the DNA TGTGCCAGCAGCTCGGCTGGGCAGGGGGTGAACACAGATACGCAGTATTTT. It specifies CASSSAGQGVNTDTQYF.

V is TRBV10-3 and J is TRBJ2-2; no definite D call. Per germline, CDR1 ENHRY and CDR2 SYGVKD. V was clipped by 3 bases and J by 4 bases, with 6 bases between them. This CDR3 has 13 amino acids. The CDR3 DNA is TGTGCCATCAGTGAAACGGGCACCGGGGAGCTGTTTTTT. This gives the protein CAISETGTGELFF.

The rearrangement links TRBV7-2 to TRBJ2-1; 7 positions agree with TRBD1. CDR1 is SGHTA and CDR2 is FQGNSA in the germline V gene. The V and J ends lost 3 bases and 1 base, in that order; junction bases with no gene match: 12. CDR3 length equals 18 residues. The CDR3 nucleotides are TGTGCCAGCAGCTTTTCTCGGGGTTCAGGGGGATCCTACAATGAGCAGTTCTTC. It codes for CASSFSRGSGGSYNEQFF.

The chain uses TRBV9 and TRBJ2-1, with TRBD2 matching over 12 bases. Per the germline V gene, CDR1 is SGDLS and CDR2 is YYNGEE. The V segment lost 1 base and the J segment 10 bases; nucleotides outside the gene matches: 3. The CDR3 spans 14 residues. For the CDR3, the DNA is TGTGCCAGCAGCGTACTAGCGGGAGGGAGGGAGCAGTTCTTC. As protein: CASSVLAGGREQFF.